The entry below gives a single T cell receptor beta chain sequence along with its context. Its target is not known. The sample belongs to a study of cytomegalovirus exposure and HLA in healthy donors. At the level of the study: Of approximately 400 genotyped donors, about 81% clustered with self-reported Caucasian donors.

Study-wide points: Overall, approximately 150 TCR beta chains were annotated as cytomegalovirus-associated. Rare TCR sequences dominated, though some public TCRs recurred in many donors.

V lost 6 bases and J lost 7, with 18 bases in between. The CDR3 loop spans 14 amino acids. The germline gives CDR1 MNHEY, CDR2 SVGAGI. Primers: 60 Vbeta forward and 13 Jbeta reverse. Data came from immunoSEQ multiplex PCR; TCRdb stores just in-frame clones and leaves some out. There are about 85,000 clones in the sample; 65% to 75% occur only once, and roughly 2.2% lies in the top ten. The material sequenced was PBMCs. This chain uses TRBV6-5 with TRBJ2-5, with D possibly being TRBD2 (6 bases). The clonotype was recovered from a man under 40 in good health and CMV-seronegative. Here the CDR3 reads CASSQAGPRRTQYF. In DNA, the CDR3 is TGTGCCAGCAGCCAGGCGGGGCCTCGTCGGACCCAGTACTTC.